This T cell receptor beta chain was obtained from a study of blood T cell repertoires in COVID-19. Study background: Specimens from acute and convalescent COVID-19 originated in the United States, Italy and Spain. T cells, B-cell-depleted T cells, or PBMCs supplied cDNA or gDNA.

The CDR3 runs 14 residues. V shed 3 bases and J 5 bases; nucleotides not matched to a gene: 0. CDR1 and CDR2 from the germline V gene are SEHNR and FQNEAQ (reference sequence). How the authors handled the data: Amplification with reference gene primers provided the estimates of nucleated cell counts. TCRdb's table, derived via immunoSEQ multiplex PCR, lists solely in-frame clones and lacks some. V and J calls and clone size are given by that table; D and trimming were obtained from the DNA. The sample shows 55,000 to 90,000 clones, roughly 86% of them seen only once. Material for sequencing was peripheral blood. The chain employs TRBV7-9 and TRBJ1-6; 8 bases match TRBD1. The TCR comes from a woman between 65 and 79 years old with acute or convalescent COVID-19. This CDR3 reads CASSLTGDNSPLHF. The CDR3 coding sequence is TGTGCCAGCAGCTTGACAGGGGATAATTCACCCCTCCACTTT. Based on the CDR3 plus reference TRBV7-9 and TRBJ1-6, the full variable domain is DTGVSQNPRHKITKRGQNVTFRCDPISEHNRLYWYRQTLGQGPEFLTYFQNEAQLEKSRLLSDRFSAERPKGSFSTLEIQRTEQGDSAMYLCASSLTGDNSPLHFGNGTRLTVT.